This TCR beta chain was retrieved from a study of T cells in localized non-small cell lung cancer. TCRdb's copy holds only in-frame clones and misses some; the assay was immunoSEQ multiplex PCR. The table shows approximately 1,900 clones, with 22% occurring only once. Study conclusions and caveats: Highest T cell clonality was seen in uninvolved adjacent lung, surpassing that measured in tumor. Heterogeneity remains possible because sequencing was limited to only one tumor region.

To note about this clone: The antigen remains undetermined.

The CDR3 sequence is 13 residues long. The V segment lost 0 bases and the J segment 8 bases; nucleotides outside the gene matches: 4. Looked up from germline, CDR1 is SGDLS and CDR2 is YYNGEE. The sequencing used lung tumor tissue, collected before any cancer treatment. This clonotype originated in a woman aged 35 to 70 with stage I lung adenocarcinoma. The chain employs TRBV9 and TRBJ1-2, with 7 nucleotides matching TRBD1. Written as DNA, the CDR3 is TGTGCCAGCAGCGTAGTAACAGGGGACGGCTACACCTTC. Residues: CASSVVTGDGYTF. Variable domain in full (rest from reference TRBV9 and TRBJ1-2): DSGVTQTPKHLITATGQRVTLRCSPRSGDLSVYWYQQSLDQGLQFLIQYYNGEERAKGNILERFSAQQFPDLHSELNLSSLELGDSALYFCASSVVTGDGYTFGSGTRLTVV.